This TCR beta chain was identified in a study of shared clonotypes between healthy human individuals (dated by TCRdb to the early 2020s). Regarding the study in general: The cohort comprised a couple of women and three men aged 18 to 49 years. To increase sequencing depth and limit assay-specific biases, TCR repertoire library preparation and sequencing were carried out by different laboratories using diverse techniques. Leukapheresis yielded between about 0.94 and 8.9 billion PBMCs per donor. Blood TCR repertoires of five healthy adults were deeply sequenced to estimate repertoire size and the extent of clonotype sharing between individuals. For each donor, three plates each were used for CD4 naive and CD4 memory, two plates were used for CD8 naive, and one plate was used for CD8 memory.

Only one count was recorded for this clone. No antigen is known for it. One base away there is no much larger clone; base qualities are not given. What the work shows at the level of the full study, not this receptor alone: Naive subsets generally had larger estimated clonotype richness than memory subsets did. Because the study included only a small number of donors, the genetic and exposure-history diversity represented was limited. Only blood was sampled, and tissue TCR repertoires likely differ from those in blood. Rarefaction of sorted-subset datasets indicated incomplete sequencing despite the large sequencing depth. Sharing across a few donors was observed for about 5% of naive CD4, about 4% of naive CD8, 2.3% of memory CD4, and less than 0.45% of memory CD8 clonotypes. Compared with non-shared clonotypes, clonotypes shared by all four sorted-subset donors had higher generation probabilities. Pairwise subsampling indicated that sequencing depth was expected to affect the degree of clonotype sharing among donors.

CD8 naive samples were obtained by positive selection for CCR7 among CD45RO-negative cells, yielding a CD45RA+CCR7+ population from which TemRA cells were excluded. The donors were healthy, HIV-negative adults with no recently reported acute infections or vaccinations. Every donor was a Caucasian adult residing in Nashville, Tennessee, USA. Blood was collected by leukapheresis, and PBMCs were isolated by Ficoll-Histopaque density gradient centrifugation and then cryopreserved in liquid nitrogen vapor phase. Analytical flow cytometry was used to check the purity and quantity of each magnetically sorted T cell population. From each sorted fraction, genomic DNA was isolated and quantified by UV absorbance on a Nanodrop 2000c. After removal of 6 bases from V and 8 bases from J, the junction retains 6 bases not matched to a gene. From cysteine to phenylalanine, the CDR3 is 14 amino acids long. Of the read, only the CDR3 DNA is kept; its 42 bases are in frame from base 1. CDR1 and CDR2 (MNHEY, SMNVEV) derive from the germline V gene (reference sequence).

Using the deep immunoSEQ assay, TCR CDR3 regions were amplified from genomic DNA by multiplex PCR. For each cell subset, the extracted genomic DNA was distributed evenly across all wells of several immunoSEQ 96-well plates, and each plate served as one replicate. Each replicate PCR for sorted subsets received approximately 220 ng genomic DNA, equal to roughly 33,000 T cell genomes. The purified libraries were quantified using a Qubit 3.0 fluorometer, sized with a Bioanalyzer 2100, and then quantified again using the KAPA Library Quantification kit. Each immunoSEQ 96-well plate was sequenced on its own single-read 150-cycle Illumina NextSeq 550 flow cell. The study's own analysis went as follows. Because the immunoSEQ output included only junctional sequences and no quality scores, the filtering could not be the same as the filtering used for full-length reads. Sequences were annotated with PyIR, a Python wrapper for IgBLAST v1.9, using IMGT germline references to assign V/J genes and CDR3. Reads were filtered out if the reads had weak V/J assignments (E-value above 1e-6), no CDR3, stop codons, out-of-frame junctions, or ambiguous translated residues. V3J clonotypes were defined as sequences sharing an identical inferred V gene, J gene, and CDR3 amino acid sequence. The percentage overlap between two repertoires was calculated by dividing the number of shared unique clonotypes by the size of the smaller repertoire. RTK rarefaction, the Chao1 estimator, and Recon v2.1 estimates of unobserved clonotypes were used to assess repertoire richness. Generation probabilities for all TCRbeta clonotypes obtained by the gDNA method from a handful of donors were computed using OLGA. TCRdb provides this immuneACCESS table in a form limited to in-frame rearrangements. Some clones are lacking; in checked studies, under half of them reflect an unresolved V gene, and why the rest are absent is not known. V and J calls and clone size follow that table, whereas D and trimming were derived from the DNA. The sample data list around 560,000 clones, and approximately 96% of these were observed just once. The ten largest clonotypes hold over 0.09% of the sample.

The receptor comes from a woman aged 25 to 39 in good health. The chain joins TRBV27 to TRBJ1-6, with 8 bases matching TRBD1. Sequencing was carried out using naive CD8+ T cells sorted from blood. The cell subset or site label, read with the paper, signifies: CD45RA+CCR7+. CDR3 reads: CASSPDRGDSPLHF. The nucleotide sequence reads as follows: TGTGCCAGCAGCCCCGACAGGGGAGATTCACCCCTCCACTTT.